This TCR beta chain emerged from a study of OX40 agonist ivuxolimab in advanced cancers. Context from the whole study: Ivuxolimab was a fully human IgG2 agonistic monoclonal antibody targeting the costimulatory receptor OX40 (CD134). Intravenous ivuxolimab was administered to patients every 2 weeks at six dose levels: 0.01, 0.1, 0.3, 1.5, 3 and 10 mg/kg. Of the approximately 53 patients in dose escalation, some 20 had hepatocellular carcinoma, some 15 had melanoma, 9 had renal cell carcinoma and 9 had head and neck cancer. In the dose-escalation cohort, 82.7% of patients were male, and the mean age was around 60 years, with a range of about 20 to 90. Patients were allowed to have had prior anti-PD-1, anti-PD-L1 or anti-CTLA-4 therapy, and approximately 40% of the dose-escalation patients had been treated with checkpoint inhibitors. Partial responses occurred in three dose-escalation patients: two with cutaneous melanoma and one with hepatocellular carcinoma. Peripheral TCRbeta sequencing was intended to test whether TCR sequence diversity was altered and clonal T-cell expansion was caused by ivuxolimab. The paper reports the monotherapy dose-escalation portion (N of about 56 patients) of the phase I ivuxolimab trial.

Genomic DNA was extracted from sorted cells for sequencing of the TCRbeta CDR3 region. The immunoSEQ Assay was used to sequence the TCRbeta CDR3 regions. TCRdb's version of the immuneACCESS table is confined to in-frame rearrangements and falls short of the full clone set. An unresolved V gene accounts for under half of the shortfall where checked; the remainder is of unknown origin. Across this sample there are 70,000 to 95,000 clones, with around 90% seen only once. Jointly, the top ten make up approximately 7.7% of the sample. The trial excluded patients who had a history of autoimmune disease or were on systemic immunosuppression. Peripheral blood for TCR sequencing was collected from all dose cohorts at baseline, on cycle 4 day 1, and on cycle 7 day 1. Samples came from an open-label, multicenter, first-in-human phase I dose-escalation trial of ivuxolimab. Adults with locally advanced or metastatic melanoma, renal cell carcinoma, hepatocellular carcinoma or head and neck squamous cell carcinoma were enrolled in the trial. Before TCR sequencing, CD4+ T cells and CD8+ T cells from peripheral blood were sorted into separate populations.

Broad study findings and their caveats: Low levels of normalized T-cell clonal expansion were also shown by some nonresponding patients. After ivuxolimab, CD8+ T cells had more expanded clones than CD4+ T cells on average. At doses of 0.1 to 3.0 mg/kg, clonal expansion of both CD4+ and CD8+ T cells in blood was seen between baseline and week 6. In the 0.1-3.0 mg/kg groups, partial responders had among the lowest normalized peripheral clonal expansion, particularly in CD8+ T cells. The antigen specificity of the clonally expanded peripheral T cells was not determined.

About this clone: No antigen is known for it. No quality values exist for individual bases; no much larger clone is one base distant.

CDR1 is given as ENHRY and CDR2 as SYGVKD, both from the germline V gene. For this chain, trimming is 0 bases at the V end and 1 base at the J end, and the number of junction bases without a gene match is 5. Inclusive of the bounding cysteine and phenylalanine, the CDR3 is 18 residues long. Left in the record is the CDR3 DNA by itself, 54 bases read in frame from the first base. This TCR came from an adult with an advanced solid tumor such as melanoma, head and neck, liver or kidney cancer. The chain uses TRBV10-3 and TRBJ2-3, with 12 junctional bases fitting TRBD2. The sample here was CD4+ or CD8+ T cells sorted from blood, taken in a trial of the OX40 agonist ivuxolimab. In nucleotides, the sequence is TGTGCCATCAGTGAGTCCCTAGCTAGCGGGAGGGGCACAGATACGCAGTATTTT. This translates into CAISESLASGRGTDTQYF.